The 7 T cell receptor beta chains presented below share a single source sample, sequenced in a study of T cell repertoires in cytomegalovirus infection. MiXCR was run by TCRdb on the reads, yielding one entry per CDR3 protein. This table has about 500,000 distinct CDR3 sequences, more than 30% appearing once. These receptors' targets are unknown. This sample comprised cultured PBMCs, obtained from culture after CMV antigen stimulation. Receptors were obtained from a human donor in good health (CMV status not recorded). Some clones in this sample may be carry-over from other donors' samples.

This clonotype was observed a few times. The chain joins TRBV10-3 to TRBJ2-1; 11 positions match TRBD2. The CDR3 sequence is 14 residues long. The germline gives CDR1 ENHRY, CDR2 SYGVKD. Trimming cost V 5 bases and J 5 bases; bases outside gene matches: 2. The CDR3 protein is CAISRGLADNEQFF. The DNA of the CDR3 is TGTGCCATCAGTAGGGGACTAGCGGACAATGAGCAGTTCTTC.

The chain links TRBV30 to TRBJ1-4, with unresolved D. Trimming removed 5 bases from V and 10 bases from J, with 17 bases in between. CDR1 is GTSNPN, CDR2 SVGIG, per germline (reference sequence). This CDR3 contains 13 residues. The CDR3 spells CAWYFFAEGKLFF. The CDR3 nucleotides read TGTGCCTGGTACTTTTTTGCCGAGGGAAAACTGTTTTTT.

The chain couples TRBV9 to TRBJ2-2, with 8 bases matching TRBD1. Germline CDR1 SGDLS, CDR2 YYNGEE. This CDR3 is built from 14 residues. V lost 5 bases, J lost 6 bases, and 6 bases stayed unmatched. The CDR3 coding sequence is TGTGCCAGCAGTCAGGGGGCTGTGGCCGGGGAGCTGTTTTTT. This codes for CASSQGAVAGELFF.

This clonotype was seen ten or more times. The chain combines TRBV7-2 with TRBJ2-6; TRBD2 aligns across 10 bases. Per the germline V gene, CDR1 is SGHTA and CDR2 is FQGNSA. This CDR3 contains 17 residues. V gave up 5 bases and J gave up 0 bases; unmatched junction bases: 4. The CDR3 protein is CASSPWTSGSGANVLTF. CDR3 in DNA: TGTGCCAGCAGCCCCTGGACTAGCGGCTCTGGGGCCAACGTCCTGACTTTC. The variable domain in full, with the rest retrieved from reference TRBV7-2 and TRBJ2-6, is GAGVSQSPSNKVTEKGKDVELRCDPISGHTALYWYRQSLGQGLEFLIYFQGNSAPDKSGLPSDRFSAERTGGSVSTLTIQRTQQEDSAVYLCASSPWTSGSGANVLTFGAGSRLTVL.

This clonotype was seen more than once but under ten times. J is TRBJ2-1 and V is TRBV6-2 or TRBV6-3; the D is unclear. This CDR3 contains 16 residues. V gave up 0 bases and J gave up 4 bases, with 13 bases separating them. Germline values: CDR1 MNHEY, CDR2 SVGEGT. For the CDR3, the DNA is TGTGCCAGCAGTTACTCGAGCAGGTCGAGTTACAATGAGCAGTTCTTC. Translated: CASSYSSRSSYNEQFF.

The chain links TRBV27 to TRBJ1-2, with 7 bases aligning to TRBD1. J was trimmed by 5 bases and V by 2 bases; bases with no gene match: 11. CDR3 length: 16 residues. Germline V gene data show CDR1 as MNHEY and CDR2 as SMNVEV (reference sequence). For the CDR3, the DNA is TGTGCCAGCAGTTTAAATGGGGCAGGGGGTTGGTATGGCTACACCTTC. This encodes CASSLNGAGGWYGYTF.

This clonotype appeared many times. V gene TRBV7-2 combines with J gene TRBJ2-5; 7 nucleotides align to TRBD2. The V segment lost 8 bases and the J segment 2 bases; nucleotides outside the gene matches: 11. CDR3 length: 15 amino acids. The V gene's germline CDR1 is SGHTA and CDR2 FQGNSA. The chain's CDR3 is CASSYGGAGQETQYF. CDR3 DNA sequence: TGTGCCAGCTCCTATGGGGGAGCGGGGCAAGAGACCCAGTACTTC. Variable domain in full (rest from reference TRBV7-2 and TRBJ2-5): GAGVSQSPSNKVTEKGKDVELRCDPISGHTALYWYRQSLGQGLEFLIYFQGNSAPDKSGLPSDRFSAERTGGSVSTLTIQRTQQEDSAVYLCASSYGGAGQETQYFGPGTRLLVL.